This T cell receptor (beta chain) stems from a study of T-cell memory formation after mild COVID-19. For the study at large: TCR clusters were mostly confined to one donor each. Study-wide findings and caveats: For contracting clones, CD4+ ones sat mainly in CM and EM, CD8+ in EMRA. Clones contracting over day 15 to 85 were CD4/CD8 balanced, with later expanders leaning CD4+. The study detected some responding clones in pre-infection memory, suggesting cross-reactive memory joined.

TCRdb analysed the 5' RACE reads with MiXCR anew, one entry per CDR3 protein. The table shows a few hundred thousand distinct CDR3 sequences, with 20% to 30% occurring only once. In the case of this clonotype: Its antigen remains unidentified.

Looked up from germline, CDR1 is SGDLS and CDR2 is YYNGEE. The V end lost 4 bases, the J end lost 1 base, and 18 bases lay between the germline ends. The CDR3 is made up of 17 amino acids. This TCR was sampled from an adult woman who had mild COVID-19 (a few samples of this study predate the infection). Cell type and time point are not known. Sequenced: PBMCs or a T cell subset sorted from them (not recorded which). The chain links TRBV9 to TRBJ2-1, with D tentatively TRBD1 or TRBD2 (5 bases each). In nucleotides, the CDR3 is TGTGCCAGCAGCCAACCCGTGGGGGAGTCGTCCTACAATGAGCAGTTCTTC. It specifies CASSQPVGESSYNEQFF. Using reference TRBV9 and TRBJ2-1 for the parts outside the CDR3, the full variable domain is DSGVTQTPKHLITATGQRVTLRCSPRSGDLSVYWYQQSLDQGLQFLIQYYNGEERAKGNILERFSAQQFPDLHSELNLSSLELGDSALYFCASSQPVGESSYNEQFFGPGTRLTVL.